This paragraph covers one TCR beta chain sequence. Using immunoSEQ multiplex PCR, the repertoire was profiled, and TCRdb retains in-frame clones only, with some absent. This sample yields a few hundred thousand clones, of which just under 90% are seen a single time; roughly 9.4% belongs to the top ten. This sample stems from a study of blood T cell repertoires in COVID-19. Turning to the study itself: Italy, Spain and the United States were the sources of the convalescent and acute COVID-19 samples.

The cohort comprised adults aged about 18 to 100 years residing in 20 to 25 US areas. The recovered donors of Cohort 3 showed two negative PCRs, clearance, or symptom resolution. Trimming removed 0 bases from V and 4 bases from J, with 15 bases in between. Germline V gene sequence: CDR1 LGHNA, CDR2 YNFKEQ. The CDR3 loop spans 17 amino acids. The TCR comes from a woman aged 45-59 years who had recovered from COVID-19. This chain connects TRBV4-2 to TRBJ2-2, with D maybe TRBD2 (6 bases). The sample was PBMCs or T cells enriched from blood (not recorded which). Here the CDR3 DNA reads TGTGCCAGCAGCCAAGATGTGGGACCGCGGGGCACCGGGGAGCTGTTTTTT. It specifies CASSQDVGPRGTGELFF.